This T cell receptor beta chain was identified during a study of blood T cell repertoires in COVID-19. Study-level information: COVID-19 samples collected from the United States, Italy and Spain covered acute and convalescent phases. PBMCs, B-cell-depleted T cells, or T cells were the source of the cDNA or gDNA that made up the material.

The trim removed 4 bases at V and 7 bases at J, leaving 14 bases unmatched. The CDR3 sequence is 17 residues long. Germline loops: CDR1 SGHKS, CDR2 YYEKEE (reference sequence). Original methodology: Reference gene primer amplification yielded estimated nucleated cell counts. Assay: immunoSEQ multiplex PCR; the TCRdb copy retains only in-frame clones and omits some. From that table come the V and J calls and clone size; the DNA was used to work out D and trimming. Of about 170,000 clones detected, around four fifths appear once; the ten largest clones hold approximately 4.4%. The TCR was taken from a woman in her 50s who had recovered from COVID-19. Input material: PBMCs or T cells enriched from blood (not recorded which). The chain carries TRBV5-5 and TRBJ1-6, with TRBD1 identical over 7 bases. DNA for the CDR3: TGTGCCAGCAGCCTTCCCGGGACAGCTTCAGGAAATTCACCCCTCCACTTT. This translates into CASSLPGTASGNSPLHF.